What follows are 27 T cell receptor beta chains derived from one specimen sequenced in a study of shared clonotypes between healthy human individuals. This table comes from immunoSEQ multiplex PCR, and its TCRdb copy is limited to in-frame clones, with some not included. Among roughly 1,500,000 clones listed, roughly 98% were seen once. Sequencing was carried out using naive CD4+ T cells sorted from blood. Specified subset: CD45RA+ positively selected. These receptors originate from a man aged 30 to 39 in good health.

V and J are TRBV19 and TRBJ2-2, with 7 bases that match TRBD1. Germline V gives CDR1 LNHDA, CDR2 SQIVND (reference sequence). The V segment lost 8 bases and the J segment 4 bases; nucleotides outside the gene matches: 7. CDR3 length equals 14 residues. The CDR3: CASDQGVSTGELFF. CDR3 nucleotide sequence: TGTGCCAGTGATCAGGGGGTGTCCACCGGGGAGCTGTTTTTT.

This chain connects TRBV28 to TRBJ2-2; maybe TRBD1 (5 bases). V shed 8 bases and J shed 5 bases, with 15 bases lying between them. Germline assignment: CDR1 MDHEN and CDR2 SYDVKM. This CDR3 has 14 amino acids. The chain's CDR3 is CASRLQGRTGELFF. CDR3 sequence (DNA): TGTGCCAGCCGTCTCCAGGGTAGGACCGGGGAGCTGTTTTTT.

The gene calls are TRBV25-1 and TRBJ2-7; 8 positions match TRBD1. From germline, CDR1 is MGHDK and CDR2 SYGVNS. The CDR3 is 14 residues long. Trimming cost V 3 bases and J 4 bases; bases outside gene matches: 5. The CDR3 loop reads CASSDYRGNYEQYF. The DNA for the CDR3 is TGTGCCAGCAGTGATTACAGGGGGAATTACGAGCAGTACTTC.

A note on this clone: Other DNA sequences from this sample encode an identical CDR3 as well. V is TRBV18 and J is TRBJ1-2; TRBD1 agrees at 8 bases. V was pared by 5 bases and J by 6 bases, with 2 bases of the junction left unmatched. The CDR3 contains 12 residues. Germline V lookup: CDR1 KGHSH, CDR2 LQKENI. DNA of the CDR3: TGTGCCAGCTCATCGGACAGGGATGGCTACACCTTC. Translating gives CASSSDRDGYTF.

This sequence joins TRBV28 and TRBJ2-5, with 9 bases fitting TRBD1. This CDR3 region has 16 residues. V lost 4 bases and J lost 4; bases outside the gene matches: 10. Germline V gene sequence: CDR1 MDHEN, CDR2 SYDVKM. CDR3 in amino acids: CASSSHVGQGRETQYF. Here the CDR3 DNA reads TGTGCCAGCAGTTCCCACGTGGGACAGGGTCGAGAGACCCAGTACTTC.

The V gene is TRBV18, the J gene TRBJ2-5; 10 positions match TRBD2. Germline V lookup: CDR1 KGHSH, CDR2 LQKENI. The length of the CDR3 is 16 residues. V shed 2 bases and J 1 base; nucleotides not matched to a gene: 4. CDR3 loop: CASSPYWTSGQETQYF. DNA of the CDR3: TGTGCCAGCTCACCATACTGGACTAGCGGCCAAGAGACCCAGTACTTC.

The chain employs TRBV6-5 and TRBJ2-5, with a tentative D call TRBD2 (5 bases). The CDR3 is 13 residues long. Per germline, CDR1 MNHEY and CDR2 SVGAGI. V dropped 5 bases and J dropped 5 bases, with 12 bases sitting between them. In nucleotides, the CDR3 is TGTGCCAGCAGTCCGGGGATTCGGGAGACCCAGTACTTC. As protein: CASSPGIRETQYF.

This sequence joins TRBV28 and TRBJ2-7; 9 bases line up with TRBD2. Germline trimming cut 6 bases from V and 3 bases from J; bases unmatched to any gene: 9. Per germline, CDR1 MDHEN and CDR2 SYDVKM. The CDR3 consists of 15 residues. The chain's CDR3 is CASSKRTSAVYEQYF. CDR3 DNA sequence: TGTGCCAGCAGCAAACGGACTAGCGCGGTCTACGAGCAGTACTTC.

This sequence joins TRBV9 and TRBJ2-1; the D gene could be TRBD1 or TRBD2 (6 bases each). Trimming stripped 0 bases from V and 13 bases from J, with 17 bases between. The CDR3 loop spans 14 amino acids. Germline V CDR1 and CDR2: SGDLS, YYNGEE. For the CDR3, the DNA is TGTGCCAGCAGCGTAGAAGCCCCAAGGGGGGCTCAGTTCTTC. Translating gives CASSVEAPRGAQFF.

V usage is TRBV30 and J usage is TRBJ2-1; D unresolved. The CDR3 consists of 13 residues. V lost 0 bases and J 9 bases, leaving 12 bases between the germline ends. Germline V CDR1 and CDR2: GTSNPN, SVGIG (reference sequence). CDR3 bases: TGTGCCTGGAGTGTAATGGGGTGGGGTGAGCAGTTCTTC. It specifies CAWSVMGWGEQFF.

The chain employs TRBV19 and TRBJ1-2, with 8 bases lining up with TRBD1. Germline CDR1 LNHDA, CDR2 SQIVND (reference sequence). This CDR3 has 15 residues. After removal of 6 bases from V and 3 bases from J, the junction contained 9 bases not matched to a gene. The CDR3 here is CASRSNRGMDYGYTF. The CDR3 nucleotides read TGTGCCAGTAGGAGTAACAGGGGGATGGACTATGGCTACACCTTC.

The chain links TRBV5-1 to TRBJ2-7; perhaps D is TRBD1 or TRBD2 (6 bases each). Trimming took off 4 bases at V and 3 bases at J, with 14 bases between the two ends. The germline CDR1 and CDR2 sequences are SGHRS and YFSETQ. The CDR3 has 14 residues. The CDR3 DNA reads TGCGCCAGCAGCACCTTGGGGGGCGGCTACGAGCAGTACTTC. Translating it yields CASSTLGGGYEQYF.

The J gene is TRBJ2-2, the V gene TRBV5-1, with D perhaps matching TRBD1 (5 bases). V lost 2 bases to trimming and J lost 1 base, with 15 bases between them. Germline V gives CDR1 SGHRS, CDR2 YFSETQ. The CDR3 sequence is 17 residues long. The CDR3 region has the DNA TGCGCCAGCAGCTTATTCTTCTTTGGACAGAACACCGGGGAGCTGTTTTTT. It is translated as CASSLFFFGQNTGELFF.

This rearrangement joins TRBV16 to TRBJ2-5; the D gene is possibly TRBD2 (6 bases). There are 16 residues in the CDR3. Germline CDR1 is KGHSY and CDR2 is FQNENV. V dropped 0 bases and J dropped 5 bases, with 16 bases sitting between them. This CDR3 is CASSQSGRGAGETQYF. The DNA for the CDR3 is TGTGCCAGCAGCCAATCGGGCCGCGGGGCGGGGGAGACCCAGTACTTC.

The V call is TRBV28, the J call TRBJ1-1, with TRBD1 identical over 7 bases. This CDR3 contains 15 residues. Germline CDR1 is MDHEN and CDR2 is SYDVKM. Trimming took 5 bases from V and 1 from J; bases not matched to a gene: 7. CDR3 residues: CASSEPGQRNTEAFF. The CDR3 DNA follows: TGTGCCAGCAGTGAACCGGGACAGAGGAACACTGAAGCTTTCTTT.

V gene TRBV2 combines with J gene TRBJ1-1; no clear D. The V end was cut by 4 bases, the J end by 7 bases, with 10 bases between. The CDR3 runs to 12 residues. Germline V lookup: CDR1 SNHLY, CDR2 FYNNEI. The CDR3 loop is CASSVDVSEAFF. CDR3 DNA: TGTGCCAGCAGTGTCGATGTCAGTGAAGCTTTCTTT. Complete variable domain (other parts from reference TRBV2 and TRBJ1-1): EPEVTQTPSHQVTQMGQEVILRCVPISNHLYFYWYRQILGQKVEFLVSFYNNEISEKSEIFDDQFSVERPDGSNFTLKIRSTKLEDSAMYFCASSVDVSEAFFGQGTRLTVV.

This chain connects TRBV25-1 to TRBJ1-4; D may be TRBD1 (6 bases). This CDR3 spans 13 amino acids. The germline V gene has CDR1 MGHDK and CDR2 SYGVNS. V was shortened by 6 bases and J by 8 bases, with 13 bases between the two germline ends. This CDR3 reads CASRQDSGEKLFF. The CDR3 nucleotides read TGTGCCAGCAGGCAGGACAGCGGCGAAAAACTGTTTTTT.

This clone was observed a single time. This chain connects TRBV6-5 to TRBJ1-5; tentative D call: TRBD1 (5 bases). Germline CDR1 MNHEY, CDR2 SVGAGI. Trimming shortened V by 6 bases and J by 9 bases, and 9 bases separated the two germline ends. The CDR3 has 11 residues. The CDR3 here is CASRRGGPQHF. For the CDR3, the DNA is TGTGCCAGCAGGAGGGGAGGGCCCCAGCATTTT.

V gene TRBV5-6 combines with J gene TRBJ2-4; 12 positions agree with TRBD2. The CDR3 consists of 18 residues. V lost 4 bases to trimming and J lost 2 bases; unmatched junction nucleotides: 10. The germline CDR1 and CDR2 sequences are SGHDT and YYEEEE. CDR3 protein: CASSSGLAGFLTKNIQYF. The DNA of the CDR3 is TGTGCCAGCAGCAGCGGACTAGCGGGGTTTCTAACCAAAAACATTCAGTACTTC.

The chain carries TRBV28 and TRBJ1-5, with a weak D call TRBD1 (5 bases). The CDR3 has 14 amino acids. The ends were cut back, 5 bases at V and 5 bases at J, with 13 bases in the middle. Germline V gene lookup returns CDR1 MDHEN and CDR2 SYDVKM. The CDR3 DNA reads TGTGCCAGCAGTGGGGACGCCGGGGATCAGCCCCAGCATTTT. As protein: CASSGDAGDQPQHF.

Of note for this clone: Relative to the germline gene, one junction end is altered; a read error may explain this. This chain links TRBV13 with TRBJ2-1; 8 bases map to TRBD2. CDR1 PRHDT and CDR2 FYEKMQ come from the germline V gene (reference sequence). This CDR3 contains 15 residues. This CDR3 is CASSLKVIRERELFF. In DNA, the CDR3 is TGTGCCAGCAGCTTAAAGGTTATCAGGGAGCGGGAGCTGTTCTTC. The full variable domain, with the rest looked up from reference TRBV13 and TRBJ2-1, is AAGVIQSPRHLIKEKRETATLKCYPIPRHDTVYWYQQGPGQDPQFLISFYEKMQSDKGSIPDRFSAQQFSDYHSELNMSSLELGDSALYFCASSLKVIRERELFFGPGTRLTVL.

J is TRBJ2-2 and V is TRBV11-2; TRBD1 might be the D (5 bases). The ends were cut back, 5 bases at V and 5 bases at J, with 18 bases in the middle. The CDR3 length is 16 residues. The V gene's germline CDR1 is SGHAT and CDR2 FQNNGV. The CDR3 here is CASSIRTPQGTGELFF. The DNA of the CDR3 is TGTGCCAGCAGCATCCGAACACCCCAGGGTACCGGGGAGCTGTTTTTT.

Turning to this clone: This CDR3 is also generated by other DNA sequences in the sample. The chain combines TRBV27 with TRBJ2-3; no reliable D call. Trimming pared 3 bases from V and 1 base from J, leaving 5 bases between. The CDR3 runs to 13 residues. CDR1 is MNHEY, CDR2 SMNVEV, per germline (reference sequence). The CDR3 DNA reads TGTGCCAGCAGTTTGTCAGGCACAGATACGCAGTATTTT. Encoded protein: CASSLSGTDTQYF.

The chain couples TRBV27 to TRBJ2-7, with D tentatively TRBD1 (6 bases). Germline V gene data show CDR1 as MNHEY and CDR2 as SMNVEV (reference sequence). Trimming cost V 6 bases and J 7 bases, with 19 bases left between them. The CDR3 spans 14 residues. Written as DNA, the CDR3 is TGTGCCAGCAGCGAAACCTACAGGGTACGGGAGCAGTACTTC. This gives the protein CASSETYRVREQYF.

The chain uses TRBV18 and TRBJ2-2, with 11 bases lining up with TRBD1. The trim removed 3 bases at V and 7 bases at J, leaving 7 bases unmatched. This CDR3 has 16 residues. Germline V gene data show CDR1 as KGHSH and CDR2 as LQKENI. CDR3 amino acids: CASSPLGQGAIGELFF. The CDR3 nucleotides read TGTGCCAGCTCACCCCTAGGACAGGGGGCAATCGGGGAGCTGTTTTTT. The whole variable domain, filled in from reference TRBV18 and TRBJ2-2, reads NAGVMQNPRHLVRRRGQEARLRCSPMKGHSHVYWYRQLPEEGLKFMVYLQKENIIDESGMPKERFSAEFPKEGPSILRIQQVVRGDSAAYFCASSPLGQGAIGELFFGEGSRLTVL.

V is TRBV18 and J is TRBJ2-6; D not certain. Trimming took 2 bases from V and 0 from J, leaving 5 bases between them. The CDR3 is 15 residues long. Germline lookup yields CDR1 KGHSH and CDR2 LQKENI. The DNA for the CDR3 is TGTGCCAGCTCACCAAGAAACTCTGGGGCCAACGTCCTGACTTTC. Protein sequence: CASSPRNSGANVLTF. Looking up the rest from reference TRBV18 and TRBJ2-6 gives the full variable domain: NAGVMQNPRHLVRRRGQEARLRCSPMKGHSHVYWYRQLPEEGLKFMVYLQKENIIDESGMPKERFSAEFPKEGPSILRIQQVVRGDSAAYFCASSPRNSGANVLTFGAGSRLTVL.

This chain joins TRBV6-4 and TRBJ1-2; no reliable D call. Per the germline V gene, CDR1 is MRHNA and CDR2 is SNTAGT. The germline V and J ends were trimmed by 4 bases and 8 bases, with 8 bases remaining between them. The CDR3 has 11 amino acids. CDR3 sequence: CASSGGWGYTF. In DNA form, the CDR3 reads TGTGCCAGCAGTGGAGGCTGGGGCTACACCTTC.